The TCR beta chain under discussion was sequenced for a study of technical replicates of blood from a handful of donors. V lost 7 bases, J lost 4 bases, and 14 bases lay in between. CDR1 and CDR2 (germline): MDHEN, SYDVKM. The CDR3 is 14 residues long. Measured with immunoSEQ multiplex PCR; TCRdb has only the in-frame clones, and not every one. The table includes fewer than 15,000 clones, approximately 80% detected once. This clonotype was sampled from a human donor in good health. V usage is TRBV28 and J usage is TRBJ2-1, with D perhaps matching TRBD2 (6 bases). Sequencing was performed on PBMCs. The CDR3 region has the DNA TGTGCCAGCATCTTGACTAGTGGGTACAATGAGCAGTTCTTC. Its translation: CASILTSGYNEQFF. The full variable domain, in which reference TRBV28 and TRBJ2-1 provide the parts outside the CDR3, is DVKVTQSSRYLVKRTGEKVFLECVQDMDHENMFWYRQDPGLGLRLIYFSYDVKMKEKGDIPEGYSVSREKKERFSLILESASTNQTSMYLCASILTSGYNEQFFGPGTRLTVL.